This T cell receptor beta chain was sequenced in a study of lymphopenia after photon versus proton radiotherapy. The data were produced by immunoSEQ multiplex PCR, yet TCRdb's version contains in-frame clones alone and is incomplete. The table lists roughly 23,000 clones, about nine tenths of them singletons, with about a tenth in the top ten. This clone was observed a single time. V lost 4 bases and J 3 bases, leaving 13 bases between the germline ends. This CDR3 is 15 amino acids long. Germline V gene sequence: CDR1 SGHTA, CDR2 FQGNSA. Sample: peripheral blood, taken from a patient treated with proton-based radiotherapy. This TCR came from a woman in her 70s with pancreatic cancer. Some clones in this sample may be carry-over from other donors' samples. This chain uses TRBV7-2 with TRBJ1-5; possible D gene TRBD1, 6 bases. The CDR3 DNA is TGTGCCAGCAGCTCCGGTGGGGACACCAATCAGCCCCAGCATTTT. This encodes CASSSGGDTNQPQHF.